This TCR beta chain was found in a study of T cells in Graves' hyperthyroidism and ophthalmopathy. The V gene lost 4 bases and the J gene lost 7 bases, with 19 bases spanning the gap. CDR3 size: 14 residues. Germline CDR1 and CDR2: DFQATT and SNEGSKA (reference sequence). Researchers amplified the TCR beta CDR3 regions from RNA transcripts. Carried out on the TCR CDR3, a first-round RT-PCR used the HTBI primer set. TCRdb passed the multiplex PCR reads through MiXCR, listing each CDR3 protein once. The sample yields almost 600,000 distinct CDR3 sequences, approximately 14% seen once. The sample holds many counts of this clonotype.

Sequenced: blood. This rearrangement joins TRBV20-1 to TRBJ1-1, with D perhaps TRBD1 (5 bases). The receptor was isolated from a young woman with Graves' hyperthyroidism that later progressed to Graves' ophthalmopathy. The CDR3 DNA reads as TGCAGTGCTAAAGGCGAGGCGACAACAGGTGAAGCTTTCTTT. Translating gives CSAKGEATTGEAFF.